This T cell receptor (beta chain) stems from a study of cytomegalovirus exposure and HLA in healthy donors. Study-wide points: In vitro assays verified that a few CMV-associated chains recognized CMV antigens specifically.

13 Jbeta primers and 60 Vbeta primers were used for the PCR. The repertoire was sequenced with immunoSEQ multiplex PCR; TCRdb's copy has only in-frame clones and lacks some. Counted here are more than 100,000 clones, 75% to 85% occurring once; the ten biggest clones make up 1%. Of note for this clone: The antigen remains undetermined.

V lost 2 bases and J 0 bases, leaving 5 bases between the germline ends. This CDR3 has 14 amino acids. Germline lookup yields CDR1 MGHRA and CDR2 YSYEKL. The sequence derives from a man aged 35 to 55 in good health and CMV-seronegative. The rearrangement links TRBV4-1 to TRBJ1-3; the D is unclear. The sample consisted of PBMCs. The CDR3 loop reads CASSQRSSGNTIYF. The CDR3 DNA is TGCGCCAGCAGCCAACGCAGCTCTGGAAACACCATATATTTT.